The sequence of this T cell receptor (beta chain) was determined in a study of blood T cell repertoires in COVID-19. In the authors' workflow: Reference gene primers were amplified, and this amplification served to estimate nucleated cell counts. Repertoires were generated with immunoSEQ multiplex PCR, while TCRdb's copy carries only in-frame clones and drops some. V, J and clone size are those of that table, while D and trimming were read from the DNA. Counted here are approximately 70,000 clones, about four fifths occurring once; the ten biggest clones make up around 4.1%. The germline V gene encodes CDR1 SGHVS and CDR2 FNYEAQ. The CDR3 spans 15 residues. Deletions cut 2 bases from V and 1 base from J, with 11 bases between.

V usage is TRBV7-6 and J usage is TRBJ1-1; TRBD1 might be the D (5 bases). The sequence was collected from an older woman with acute or convalescent COVID-19. Material: peripheral blood. The CDR3 protein is CASSLLSGGNTEAFF. CDR3 nucleotide sequence: TGTGCCAGCAGCTTACTATCCGGGGGGAACACTGAAGCTTTCTTT.